Below, 16 T cell receptor beta chains from the same sample are listed, as sequenced in a study of Ad26.COV2.S vaccination and SARS-CoV-2 variants. The assay was immunoSEQ multiplex PCR, and TCRdb's table has in-frame clones only and misses some. The profile shows around 420,000 clones, 88% of them singletons. Treatment: approximately 18 received Ad26.COV2.S at low or high dose, single or two shots; about five received placebo; per-sample allocation not given. Collection of the samples took place on day 63 after the first injection of vaccine or placebo. The specimen was peripheral blood, collected in a trial of Ad26.COV2.S vaccine versus placebo. The origin of the receptors is a person aged 18-65 years who received the Ad26.COV2.S COVID-19 vaccine or a placebo.

This sequence joins TRBV5-6 and TRBJ2-7; D remains ambiguous. Trimming took 5 bases from V and 9 from J, leaving 15 bases between them. The CDR3 is 12 amino acids. CDR1 is SGHDT and CDR2 is YYEEEE in the germline V gene. The CDR3 region has the DNA TGTGCCAGCAGTGTATGGGTGGGTGGGCAGTACTTC. Protein: CASSVWVGGQYF.

The V call is TRBV19, the J call TRBJ1-1; no reliable D call. Germline V gene data show CDR1 as LNHDA and CDR2 as SQIVND (reference sequence). V was cut by 2 bases and J by 4 bases, with 11 bases left in between. This CDR3 spans 14 amino acids. In nucleotides, the CDR3 is TGTGCCAGTAGTATATATGGCGGGTCCACTGAAGCTTTCTTT. This sequence encodes CASSIYGGSTEAFF.

The chain recombines TRBV4-3 with TRBJ2-2; 10 bases are shared with TRBD1. The CDR3 extends over 18 amino acids. The junction had 11 bases not matched to a gene; V was cut back by 5 bases and J by 2 bases. Germline V gene lookup returns CDR1 LGHNA and CDR2 YSLEER. The CDR3 spells CASSRTLGTGVNTGELFF. The CDR3 DNA follows: TGCGCCAGCAGCAGAACTCTAGGGACAGGGGTTAACACCGGGGAGCTGTTTTTT.

V gene TRBV5-8 combines with J gene TRBJ2-7, with 7 bases fitting TRBD1. The V gene end was trimmed by 5 bases and the J gene end by 0 bases; junction bases not matched to a gene: 5. Looked up from germline, CDR1 is SGHTS and CDR2 is YDEGEE. CDR3 length: 14 residues. The CDR3 DNA reads as TGTGCCAGCAGTGGGACAGTGAGCTCCTACGAGCAGTACTTC. Translated: CASSGTVSSYEQYF.

The chain uses TRBV11-2 and TRBJ2-5; D gene uncertain. The CDR3 is 11 residues long. Trimming took 5 bases from V and 1 from J, leaving 2 bases between them. Germline values: CDR1 SGHAT, CDR2 FQNNGV. CDR3 region: CASSTQETQYF. In nucleotides, the CDR3 is TGTGCCAGCAGCACCCAAGAGACCCAGTACTTC.

The chain has TRBV19 and TRBJ1-4; 11 bases are shared with TRBD1. V was pared by 7 bases and J by 7 bases, with 11 bases of the junction left unmatched. The germline CDR1 and CDR2 sequences are LNHDA and SQIVND (reference sequence). This CDR3 has 16 amino acids. In nucleotides, the CDR3 is TGTGCCAGTAAGCGACGGACAGGGGGCGACCTTGAAAAACTGTTTTTT. Translating gives CASKRRTGGDLEKLFF.

J is TRBJ2-1 and V is TRBV28; 9 positions match TRBD2. Trimming took 7 bases from V and 10 from J; bases not matched to a gene: 14. Per the germline V gene, CDR1 is MDHEN and CDR2 is SYDVKM. This CDR3 region has 15 residues. CDR3 residues: CASNSPGGLAGEQFF. The CDR3 DNA reads as TGTGCCAGCAACTCCCCGGGGGGACTAGCTGGCGAGCAGTTCTTC.

This rearrangement joins TRBV27 to TRBJ2-1; D remains ambiguous. Germline V gives CDR1 MNHEY, CDR2 SMNVEV (reference sequence). The CDR3 consists of 15 residues. The germline V and J ends were trimmed by 1 base and 1 base, with 8 bases remaining between them. The CDR3 DNA sequence: TGTGCCAGCAGTTTATGGCCTATTTCCTACAATGAGCAGTTCTTC. Amino acid sequence: CASSLWPISYNEQFF.

CDR3 coding DNA: TGTGCCAGCAGCCTACCAGGACTAGCTCAGTTCTTC. It is translated as CASSLPGLAQFF. This chain links TRBV7-2 with TRBJ2-1, with TRBD2 identical over 8 bases. V lost 5 bases and J lost 13; bases outside the gene matches: 7. CDR3 length equals 12 residues. CDR1 is SGHTA, CDR2 FQGNSA, per germline.

The V and J genes are TRBV27 and TRBJ2-1; TRBD2 aligns across 9 bases. CDR3 size: 15 residues. V was clipped by 2 bases and J by 7 bases; unmatched bases: 6. The germline CDR1 and CDR2 sequences are MNHEY and SMNVEV (reference sequence). CDR3 coding DNA: TGTGCCAGCAGTTTACGGGGCGGGGGGGCTAATGAGCAGTTCTTC. Its protein product is CASSLRGGGANEQFF.

The chain employs TRBV5-4 and TRBJ2-7; D possibly corresponds to TRBD2 (6 bases). This CDR3 is built from 15 residues. In germline, CDR1 is SGHNT, CDR2 YYREEE (reference sequence). V was cut by 4 bases and J by 3 bases, with 17 bases left in between. In nucleotides, the CDR3 is TGTGCCAGCAGCCCCCGGGCCAGCGGGTTCTACGAGCAGTACTTC. Translation gives CASSPRASGFYEQYF.

The chain has TRBV24-1 and TRBJ1-5, with 8 nucleotides matching TRBD1. This CDR3 region has 15 residues. The germline V gene has CDR1 KGHDR and CDR2 SFDVKD. The V and J ends lost 2 bases and 5 bases, in that order; junction bases with no gene match: 4. The CDR3 protein is CATSDSDRGDQPQHF. The CDR3 coding sequence is TGTGCCACCAGTGATTCAGACAGGGGTGATCAGCCCCAGCATTTT.

The chain uses TRBV5-1 and TRBJ2-3; tentatively, D is TRBD1 or TRBD2 (6 bases each). CDR1 and CDR2 (germline): SGHRS, YFSETQ. This CDR3 is built from 13 residues. Trimming shortened V by 4 bases and J by 5 bases, and 11 bases separated the two germline ends. The CDR3 loop is CASSRLGGDTQYF. The CDR3, as DNA: TGCGCCAGCAGCCGACTAGGGGGAGATACGCAGTATTTT.

The chain employs TRBV12-3 or TRBV12-4 and TRBJ1-2; possibly TRBD1 for D (6 bases). The CDR3 consists of 13 residues. The ends were cut back, 3 bases at V and 8 bases at J, with 13 bases in the middle. CDR3 sequence (DNA): TGTGCCAGCAGTTTTCCGGGGGCGCGGGGCTACACCTTC. Its protein is CASSFPGARGYTF.

The rearrangement links TRBV14 to TRBJ1-6; 7 nucleotides align to TRBD1. The CDR3 length is 16 residues. With V trimmed by 4 bases and J by 6 bases, 9 bases remained unmatched. Germline CDR1 SGHDN, CDR2 FVKESK. The CDR3 DNA reads TGTGCCAGCAGCCTCTTCGACAGGGTTGGTAATTCACCCCTCCACTTT. Translation: CASSLFDRVGNSPLHF.

The table lists this clone with a few counts. The rearrangement links TRBV25-1 to TRBJ2-2; 7 bases map to TRBD2. The V segment lost 4 bases and the J segment 4 bases; nucleotides outside the gene matches: 3. Germline V gene lookup returns CDR1 MGHDK and CDR2 SYGVNS. The CDR3 loop spans 14 amino acids. CDR3 residues: CASSVGGSTGELFF. The DNA for the CDR3 is TGTGCCAGCAGTGTGGGGGGGAGCACCGGGGAGCTGTTTTTT.